This entry features one T cell receptor (beta chain) sequence. The data are from a study of T cells in localized non-small cell lung cancer. The assay was immunoSEQ multiplex PCR, and TCRdb's table has in-frame clones only and misses some. The table has about 78,000 clones, 84% seen once. CDR3 length: 11 residues. V was trimmed by 4 bases and J by 4 bases, leaving 5 bases between them. The V gene's germline CDR1 is SQVTM and CDR2 ANQGSEA. The gene calls are TRBV29-1 and TRBJ2-1; D is unresolved. The source material was peripheral blood, sampled before any cancer treatment. This receptor was obtained from a man aged 35 to 70 with stage I lung adenocarcinoma. The DNA for the CDR3 is TGCAGCGTTGTTGTGTACAATGAGCAGTTCTTC. Amino acids: CSVVVYNEQFF.